The rows below give T cell receptor beta chains drawn from one sample of a study of T cell repertoires in cytomegalovirus infection. TCRdb reprocessed the reads with MiXCR, giving one entry per CDR3 protein. The sample yields some 920,000 distinct CDR3 sequences, around 32% seen once. Their specific antigens are unknown. Here the sequenced sample was cultured CD8+ T cells from PBMCs, taken from culture after CMV antigen stimulation. Receptors originate from a human donor in good health (CMV status not recorded). Some clones in this sample may be carry-over from other donors' samples. The CDR3 runs from the conserved cysteine through the conserved F or W. Fields, in order: J gene, V gene, D gene, clone size, CDR3 DNA, CDR3 protein. D genes are given only for firm matches. Some rows have no size entry. The others give once, few or many, or a class for an expanded clone.

TRBJ2-2 TRBV2 - few TGTGCCAGCAGTGAAGAGGTAGCGAGCACCGGGGAGCTGTTTTTT CASSEEVASTGELFF
TRBJ2-3 TRBV9 - few TGTGCCAGCAGCGTGGGACCGGATACGCAGTATTTT CASSVGPDTQYF
TRBJ1-4 TRBV27 - few TGTGCCAGCAAGGCCGCAGGGGCAATTGAAAAACTGTTTTTT CASKAAGAIEKLFF
TRBJ1-1 TRBV19 TRBD1 few TGTGCCACCATACCTGACAGGGGGCTTGGCACTGAAGCTTTCTTT CATIPDRGLGTEAFF
TRBJ1-5 TRBV10-1 - few TGCGCCAGCAGCGATACGGCGCGGCAGCCCCAGCATTTT CASSDTARQPQHF
TRBJ2-7 TRBV4-2 - few TGTGCCAGCAGCCAAGATTTGGGCGAGCAGTACTTC CASSQDLGEQYF
TRBJ1-6 TRBV6-5 TRBD1 few TGTGCCAGCAGTTCCGGGACAGGGCTCTCACCCCTCCACTTT CASSSGTGLSPLHF
TRBJ2-1 TRBV27 - few TGTGCCAGCAGTCTTCGACCCCCCCCCTACAATGAGCAGTTCTTC CASSLRPPPYNEQFF
TRBJ2-3 TRBV3-1 - - TGTGCCAGCAGCCAAGATCTTCGCCCGGCTAGCACAGATACGCAGTATTTT CASSQDLRPASTDTQYF
TRBJ2-3 TRBV5-6 TRBD2 few TGTGCCAGCAGATCTAGACCGGGACTAGCGGGGTTTAGGGGCACAGATACGCAGTATTTT CASRSRPGLAGFRGTDTQYF
TRBJ2-5 TRBV9 TRBD2 - TGTGCCAGCAGCCTAATGTCCCAACTAGCGGGGGGGCACGAGACCCAGTACTTC CASSLMSQLAGGHETQYF
TRBJ2-5 TRBV12-3/TRBV12-4 TRBD1 many TGTGCCAGCAGTGGACCGGGACAGGGGCTCGGGGAGACCCAGTACTTC CASSGPGQGLGETQYF
TRBJ2-7 TRBV6-1 - few TGTGCCAGCAGTGACTGGGCGGCCTACGAGCAGTACTTC CASSDWAAYEQYF
TRBJ2-3 TRBV5-1 TRBD2 - TGCGCCAGCAGCGACGGGACTAGCGACACAGATACGCAGTATTTT CASSDGTSDTDTQYF
TRBJ2-2 TRBV7-8 TRBD2 - TGTGCCAGCAGCTTACCCCGGGGGGGCGCGGGCACCGGGGAGCTGTTTTTT CASSLPRGGAGTGELFF
TRBJ2-5 TRBV7-3 TRBD2 few TGTGCCAGCAGCTCAGTCGGGGGGGCCGGAGAGACCCAGTACTTC CASSSVGGAGETQYF
TRBJ1-6 TRBV27 - - TGTGCCAGCAGTAAAAGTTCCGCGGCCCCGTCACCCCTCCACTTT CASSKSSAAPSPLHF
TRBJ1-2 TRBV4-3 TRBD1 few TGCGCCAGCAGCCAGGAGATCTCGACAGGGCGGGTTTGGAACTATGGCTACACCTTC CASSQEISTGRVWNYGYTF
TRBJ2-7 TRBV2 TRBD1 once TGTGCCAGCAGTGAATCCGACAGGGCCATCTCCTACGAGCAGTACTTC CASSESDRAISYEQYF
TRBJ1-5 TRBV7-8 - many TGTGCCAGCAGCTTATTCGTGGTCGGACAGCCCCAGCATTTT CASSLFVVGQPQHF
TRBJ2-2 TRBV12-3/TRBV12-4 - - TGTGCCAGCAGTTTTCAGCCGAGACAGGACCGGAACACCGGGGAGCTGTTTTTT CASSFQPRQDRNTGELFF
TRBJ1-1 TRBV7-2 TRBD1 few TGTGCCAGCAGCCCAGACAGGGAAAGGGTAAACACTGAAGCTTTCTTT CASSPDRERVNTEAFF
TRBJ2-1 TRBV7-6 - - TGTGCCAGCAGCCTGGTCAAGGTATCGGGCTACAATGAGCAGTTCTTC CASSLVKVSGYNEQFF
TRBJ2-1 TRBV12-3/TRBV12-4 - - TGTGCCAGCAGGAACGGGCTGAGCTCCTACAATGAGCAGTTCTTC CASRNGLSSYNEQFF
TRBJ1-4 TRBV28 - - TGTGCCAGCAGCTTGACACCAACTAATGAAAAACTGTTTTTT CASSLTPTNEKLFF
TRBJ2-6 TRBV12-3/TRBV12-4 - - TGTGCCAGCATCCAGGGGCCAATTGGGGCCAACGTCCTGACTTTC CASIQGPIGANVLTF
TRBJ2-3 TRBV7-9 - - TGTGCCAGCAGCTTAGACTCTCTAGCCACAGATACGCAGTATTTT CASSLDSLATDTQYF
TRBJ2-1 TRBV12-3/TRBV12-4 - few TGTGCCAGCAGTTCCCCGGACTTACTGATCAACAATGAGCAGTTCTTC CASSSPDLLINNEQFF
TRBJ1-1 TRBV6-5 - - TGTGCCAGCAGTTACTCGACCCGAGGGACTAACCCCCTGAACACTGAAGCTTTCTTT CASSYSTRGTNPLNTEAFF
TRBJ2-1 TRBV7-6 TRBD2 many TGTGCCAGCAGCTTAATCCCGCTTCACGTAGCGGGGGGGCTAAATGAGCAGTTCTTC CASSLIPLHVAGGLNEQFF
TRBJ2-7 TRBV7-2 - many TGTGCCAGCAGCTTTCCCTCCTACGAGCAGTACTTC CASSFPSYEQYF
TRBJ2-7 TRBV10-3 TRBD1 - TGTGCCATCAGCTCCCCGGGACAGGGTGCCTACGAGCAGTACTTC CAISSPGQGAYEQYF